This T cell receptor beta chain came from a study of identical twins. Study findings and constraints: In beta out-of-frame sequences, the excess sharing between twins was weaker.

Via MiXCR, TCRdb re-called the 5' RACE reads, giving one row per CDR3 protein. Among approximately 680,000 distinct CDR3 sequences listed, under 8.5% were seen once. At least ten counts were recorded for this clonotype. The antigen remains unidentified. Healthy Caucasians provided all donations. The CDR3 has 15 residues. Germline loops: CDR1 MNHEY, CDR2 SVGAGI. The V gene lost 2 bases and the J gene lost 1 base, with 11 bases spanning the gap. This sample also belongs to another study, concerning yellow fever vaccine responses in identical twins.

The sample consisted of PBMCs. The TCR was taken from a woman under 30 in good health. V gene TRBV6-5 combines with J gene TRBJ1-2; maybe TRBD1 (5 bases). The CDR3 nucleotides read TGTGCCAGCAGTTACCCATGGGGCATTAACTATGGCTACACCTTC. Translating gives CASSYPWGINYGYTF.